Following are 10 T cell receptor beta chains from one sample sequenced in a study of beta chain features in type 1 diabetes. Notes on the study in general: All four CD4+ subsets of Type 1 diabetes patients contained TCRB CDR3s that were moderately but significantly shorter.

What was sequenced were expressed TCRB transcripts, since all of the isolated RNA had been reverse transcribed. Clones were read by immunoSEQ multiplex PCR, and TCRdb kept only the in-frame ones, dropping some. This sample has 120,000 or so clones, with 15% to 20% found just once. Their antigens remain unidentified. Sequenced material: central memory CD4+ T cells from blood. All receptors derive from a man aged 25 to 40 with type 1 diabetes.

This clone occurred a few times. The J gene is TRBJ2-5, the V gene TRBV6-1; D unclear. The germline V gene has CDR1 MNHNS and CDR2 SASEGT. The CDR3 is made up of 14 amino acids. V lost 5 bases and J 1 base, leaving 11 bases between the germline ends. The CDR3 DNA follows: TGTGCCAGCAGTTGGGCCCAGTTCCAAGAGACCCAGTACTTC. Protein: CASSWAQFQETQYF.

The chain is built from TRBV4-3 and TRBJ1-1; no clear D gene. The germline V gene encodes CDR1 LGHNA and CDR2 YSLEER. The germline V and J ends were trimmed by 0 bases and 0 bases, with 5 bases remaining between them. This CDR3 has 14 amino acids. The CDR3 DNA follows: TGCGCCAGCAGCCAAGAATATGTGAACACTGAAGCTTTCTTT. Its translation: CASSQEYVNTEAFF.

The genes are TRBV7-2 and TRBJ2-3, with unresolved D. The CDR3 runs to 14 residues. Germline V gene sequence: CDR1 SGHTA, CDR2 FQGNSA. V was pared by 2 bases and J by 10 bases, with 16 bases between. DNA for the CDR3: TGTGCCAGCAGCTTAAATTACAGCCCCAGCCCGCAGTATTTT. Protein sequence: CASSLNYSPSPQYF.

V usage is TRBV7-2 and J usage is TRBJ2-7; 9 positions match TRBD1. Per the germline V gene, CDR1 is SGHTA and CDR2 is FQGNSA. After removal of 2 bases from V and 7 bases from J, the junction contained 12 bases not matched to a gene. The CDR3 loop spans 16 amino acids. In DNA, the CDR3 is TGTGCCAGCAGCTTACCCGGGGGGACAGGGCGTGAAGAGCAGTACTTC. Translating gives CASSLPGGTGREEQYF.

J is TRBJ2-7 and V is TRBV29-1; D gene unclear. The better agreement between TRBJ2-5 and the DNA end casts doubt on the J call. The germline V gene encodes CDR1 SQVTM and CDR2 ANQGSEA. This CDR3 is 13 amino acids long. The CDR3 DNA sequence: TGCAGCGTTGAAAGGCAGACCGAAGAGACCCAGTACTTC. Protein: CSVERQTEETQYF.

This clone was counted only a few times. The chain employs TRBV19 and TRBJ2-7; the match to TRBD2 covers 7 bases. From germline, CDR1 is LNHDA and CDR2 SQIVND (reference sequence). V lost 4 bases, J lost 2 bases, and 8 bases stayed unmatched. This CDR3 has 15 residues. The CDR3 DNA sequence: TGTGCCAGTAGTAGCGGGGAGGGAGGCCCCTACGAGCAGTACTTC. It specifies CASSSGEGGPYEQYF.

In its sample, this clone was seen many times. The chain employs TRBV29-1 and TRBJ2-5, with D uncertain. Trimming stripped 4 bases from V and 1 base from J, with 7 bases between. The CDR3 consists of 12 residues. Germline V CDR1 and CDR2: SQVTM, ANQGSEA. In DNA, the CDR3 is TGCAGCGTTGCTTACACCCAAGAGACCCAGTACTTC. Residues: CSVAYTQETQYF.

In this sample, this clone turned up a few times. V and J are TRBV29-1 and TRBJ2-1; 8 nucleotides agree with TRBD1. This CDR3 is built from 14 residues. Germline CDR1 reads SQVTM; CDR2 reads ANQGSEA. The J segment lost 3 bases and the V segment lost 6 bases, leaving 7 bases of the junction unmatched. As DNA, the CDR3 is TGCAGCGTCTTCAACAGGGGGGACTACAATGAGCAGTTCTTC. Amino acid sequence: CSVFNRGDYNEQFF.

This clone was observed a handful of times. The chain has TRBV7-3 and TRBJ2-6; TRBD1 aligns across 7 bases. Trimming removed 5 bases from V and 0 bases from J; junction bases left unmatched: 7. CDR1 and CDR2 from the germline V gene are SGHTA and FQGTGA. The CDR3 loop spans 17 amino acids. For the CDR3, the DNA is TGTGCCAGCAGCCCATCGGGACAGACCTCTGGGGCCAACGTCCTGACTTTC. Residues: CASSPSGQTSGANVLTF.

The CDR3 DNA reads as TGTGCCAGCTCACAGGGACGGTCCACAGATACGCAGTATTTT. Its protein product is CASSQGRSTDTQYF. This chain joins TRBV18 and TRBJ2-3; D possibly matches TRBD1 or TRBD2 (5 bases each). Germline V gives CDR1 KGHSH, CDR2 LQKENI. V was trimmed by 4 bases and J by 2 bases, leaving 10 bases between them. The CDR3 is 14 amino acids.